This T cell receptor beta chain was sequenced in a study of T cells in Graves' hyperthyroidism and ophthalmopathy. No ophthalmopathy progression within 18 months constituted stable Graves' hyperthyroidism. Diagnoses rested on clinical symptoms, serum thyroxine and TRAb, thyroid ultrasound and orbital computed tomography. Study conclusions and caveats: Onset of ophthalmopathy came a median roughly 6 months after the model predicted it. A model built on 13 V-J features separated ophthalmopathy from stable hyperthyroidism.

Turning to this clonotype: Its specificity is not known.

Germline CDR1 reads DFQATT; CDR2 reads SNEGSKA (reference sequence). The CDR3 is 14 residues long. With 6 bases removed from V and 1 base from J, the gap between germline ends came to 13 bases. Amplified regions were TCR beta CDR3 sequences from RNA transcripts. First-round RT-PCR of the TCR CDR3 relied on the HTBI primer set. TCRdb re-called the multiplex PCR reads through MiXCR, storing one row per CDR3 protein. Here the sample spans roughly 740,000 distinct CDR3 sequences, approximately 16% being singletons. The sequence was collected from a man aged 18 to 29 with Graves' hyperthyroidism. Sequencing was done on a sample of blood. This rearrangement joins TRBV20-1 to TRBJ2-1; TRBD2 might be the D (5 bases). The CDR3 DNA reads as TGCAGTGCCTTCGGGGTGGGATCCTACAATGAGCAGTTCTTC. This codes for CSAFGVGSYNEQFF.